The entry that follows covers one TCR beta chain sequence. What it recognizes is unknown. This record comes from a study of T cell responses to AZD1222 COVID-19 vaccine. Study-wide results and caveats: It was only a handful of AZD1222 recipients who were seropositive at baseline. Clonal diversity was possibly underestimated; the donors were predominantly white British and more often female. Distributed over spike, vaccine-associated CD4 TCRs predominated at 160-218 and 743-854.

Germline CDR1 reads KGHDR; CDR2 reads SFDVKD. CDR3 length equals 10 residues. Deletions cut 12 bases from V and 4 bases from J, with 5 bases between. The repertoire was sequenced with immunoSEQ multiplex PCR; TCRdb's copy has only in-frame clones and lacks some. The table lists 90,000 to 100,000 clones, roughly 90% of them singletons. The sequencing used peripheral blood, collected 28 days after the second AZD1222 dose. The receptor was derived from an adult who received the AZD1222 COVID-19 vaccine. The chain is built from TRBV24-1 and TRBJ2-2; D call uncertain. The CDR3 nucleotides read TGTGCCCCCATCACCGGGGAGCTGTTTTTT. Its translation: CAPITGELFF.